The entry below describes one T cell receptor beta chain. Germline V gene data show CDR1 as ENHRY and CDR2 as SYGVKD. The J segment lost 4 bases and the V segment lost 0 bases, leaving 7 bases of the junction unmatched. CDR3 size: 16 residues. The sample comes from a study of shared T cell receptors in the human thymus. The method was immunoSEQ multiplex PCR; TCRdb's version includes in-frame clones alone and lacks a portion of them. The sample records under 700,000 clones, 78% being singletons. The same sample was also studied in work on human thymus T cells. That paper notes: Thymus specimens were resections from corrective heart surgery. What related research reported was that thymic repertoires overlapped highly among unrelated individuals.

The sample taken for sequencing was thymocytes. This TCR came from a boy younger than two with a congenital heart defect. The chain couples TRBV10-3 to TRBJ1-2, with 8 bases identical to TRBD1. The CDR3 sequence is CAISESTRGRVYGYTF. CDR3 in DNA: TGTGCCATCAGTGAGTCGACCAGGGGGCGAGTCTATGGCTACACCTTC.